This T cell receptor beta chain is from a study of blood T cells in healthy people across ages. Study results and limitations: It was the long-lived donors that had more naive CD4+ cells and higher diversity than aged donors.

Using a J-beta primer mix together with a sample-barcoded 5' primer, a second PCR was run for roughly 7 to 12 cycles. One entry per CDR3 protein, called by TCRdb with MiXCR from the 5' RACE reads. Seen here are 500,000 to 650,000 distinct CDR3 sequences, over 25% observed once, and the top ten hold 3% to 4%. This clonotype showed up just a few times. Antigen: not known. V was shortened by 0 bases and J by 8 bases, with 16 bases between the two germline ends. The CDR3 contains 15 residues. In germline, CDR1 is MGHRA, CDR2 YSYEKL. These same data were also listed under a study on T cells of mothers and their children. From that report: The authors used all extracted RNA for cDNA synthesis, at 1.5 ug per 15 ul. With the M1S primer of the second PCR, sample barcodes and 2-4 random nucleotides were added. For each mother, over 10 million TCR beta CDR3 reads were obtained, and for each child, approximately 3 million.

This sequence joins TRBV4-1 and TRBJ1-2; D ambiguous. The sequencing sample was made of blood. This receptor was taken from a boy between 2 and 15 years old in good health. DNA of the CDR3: TGCGCCAGCAGCCAAGATCCTGTGGTTCCGCAAGGCTACACCTTC. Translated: CASSQDPVVPQGYTF.